This TCR beta chain came from a study of graft-versus-host responses after intestinal transplantation. The method was immunoSEQ multiplex PCR; TCRdb's version includes in-frame clones alone and lacks a portion of them. Among 90,000 to 120,000 clones listed, roughly 84% were seen once. Worth noting for this clone: What it recognizes is unknown.

V lost 0 bases and J lost 5, with 4 bases in between. The CDR3 runs to 12 residues. Per germline, CDR1 MNHEY and CDR2 SVGAGI. The study's findings and limits: Researchers found GvH clones in recipient marrow, and some showed up first in ileum or blood.

Sequencing was performed on unstimulated CD4+ T cells sorted from spleen or lymph node cells, taken before intestinal transplant. This clonotype originated in a human donor who received an intestinal transplant. The chain is built from TRBV6-5 and TRBJ2-5; D ambiguous. DNA of the CDR3: TGTGCCAGCAGTTACTCGGGTGAGACCCAGTACTTC. Residues: CASSYSGETQYF.